This TCR beta chain appears in the sequencing data of a study of shared clonotypes between healthy human individuals. The overall study: Each donor's CD8 memory used one plate, CD8 naive two, each CD4 subset three. The study's findings and limits: Generally, naive subsets (rather than memory subsets) showed larger estimated richness.

V lost 1 base, J lost 8 bases, and 11 bases lay in between. The germline V gene encodes CDR1 GTSNPN and CDR2 SVGIG (reference sequence). This CDR3 comprises 13 residues. Note on this clone: The antigen remains unidentified.

Deep-level running was used for the assay. The protocol was immunoSEQ multiplex PCR, while the TCRdb copy is restricted to in-frame clones and leaves out a portion. The table has 2 million to 2.5 million clones, 85% to 95% seen once. The sequencing input was naive CD4+ T cells sorted from blood. Subset in this sample: CD45RA+ positively selected. V is TRBV30 and J is TRBJ1-4; D not resolved. The clonotype comes from a young man in good health. The DNA of the CDR3 is TGTGCCTGGAGTGGAAGGGTATGGGAAAAACTGTTTTTT. As protein: CAWSGRVWEKLFF.